This entry lists 25 T cell receptor beta chains sequenced from one sample in a study of T cell responses to AZD1222 COVID-19 vaccine. Clones were sequenced by immunoSEQ multiplex PCR, and TCRdb holds only the in-frame ones, with some missing. The table has some 140,000 clones, 90% seen once. The source material was peripheral blood, sampled on day 0 of AZD1222 vaccination. These TCRs come from an adult in good health.

This chain joins TRBV5-1 and TRBJ2-3; D unresolved. V dropped 2 bases and J dropped 3 bases, with 1 base sitting between them. This CDR3 is built from 11 residues. The germline CDR1 and CDR2 sequences are SGHRS and YFSETQ. The CDR3 spells CASSFTDTQYF. CDR3 in DNA: TGCGCCAGCAGCTTTACAGATACGCAGTATTTT.

This chain uses TRBV4-1 with TRBJ2-5; TRBD2 agrees at 12 bases. Germline lookup yields CDR1 MGHRA and CDR2 YSYEKL. The CDR3 runs to 18 residues. The V segment lost 1 base and the J segment 2 bases; nucleotides outside the gene matches: 8. Written as DNA, the CDR3 is TGCGCCAGCAGCCAAGTTCTAAGACTAGCGGGGGCTCAAGAGACCCAGTACTTC. Amino acids: CASSQVLRLAGAQETQYF.

This clone came up a few times. The V and J genes are TRBV16 and TRBJ1-1; maybe TRBD1 (6 bases). With 5 bases removed from V and 6 bases from J, the gap between germline ends came to 19 bases. This CDR3 has 15 residues. Germline CDR1 reads KGHSY; CDR2 reads FQNENV. The CDR3 region is CASSAGQRGRPEAFF. The CDR3 DNA reads TGTGCCAGCAGCGCAGGACAGCGGGGGAGGCCTGAAGCTTTCTTT.

The rearrangement uses TRBV7-2 and TRBJ2-3; D gene ambiguous. Germline V gives CDR1 SGHTA, CDR2 FQGNSA. The CDR3 runs to 14 residues. The ends were cut back, 2 bases at V and 6 bases at J, with 12 bases in the middle. The CDR3: CASSLWSFGDTQYF. CDR3 nucleotides: TGTGCCAGCAGCTTATGGTCTTTTGGGGATACGCAGTATTTT.

As for this clone: Other DNA sequences from this sample encode an identical CDR3 as well. The gene calls are TRBV29-1 and TRBJ1-1; no definite D call. In germline, CDR1 is SQVTM, CDR2 ANQGSEA. There are 10 residues in the CDR3. The V gene lost 7 bases and the J gene lost 0 bases, with 3 bases spanning the gap. CDR3 region: CSGLNTEAFF. DNA of the CDR3: TGCAGCGGGTTGAACACTGAAGCTTTCTTT.

The chain links TRBV5-1 to TRBJ2-7; no clear D. The CDR3 runs 15 residues. V was trimmed by 0 bases and J by 2 bases, leaving 12 bases between them. CDR1 is SGHRS, CDR2 YFSETQ, per germline. DNA for the CDR3: TGCGCCAGCAGCTTGGTGGAAATAGGTACCTACGAGCAGTACTTC. This translates into CASSLVEIGTYEQYF. The whole variable domain, filled in from reference TRBV5-1 and TRBJ2-7, reads KAGVTQTPRYLIKTRGQQVTLSCSPISGHRSVSWYQQTPGQGLQFLFEYFSETQRNKGNFPGRFSGRQFSNSRSEMNVSTLELGDSALYLCASSLVEIGTYEQYFGPGTRLTVT.

This chain uses TRBV27 with TRBJ1-1, with 7 bases aligning to TRBD1. V was pared by 5 bases and J by 3 bases, with 12 bases of the junction left unmatched. The CDR3 covers 16 residues. Looked up from germline, CDR1 is MNHEY and CDR2 is SMNVEV (reference sequence). The CDR3 region is CASSLGQGVGYTEAFF. DNA of the CDR3: TGTGCCAGCAGTCTGGGGCAGGGGGTGGGTTACACTGAAGCTTTCTTT.

The chain carries TRBV6-2 or TRBV6-3 and TRBJ1-6; tentatively, D is TRBD1 (5 bases). V lost 4 bases, J lost 5 bases, and 9 bases lay in between. CDR1 MNHEY and CDR2 SVGEGT come from the germline V gene. CDR3 size: 14 residues. The CDR3 loop reads CASSSQGNNSPLHF. The CDR3 nucleotides are TGTGCCAGCAGTTCCCAGGGAAATAATTCACCCCTCCACTTT.

The chain links TRBV5-8 to TRBJ1-6; D is uncertain. The CDR3 covers 12 residues. The germline V and J ends were trimmed by 0 bases and 6 bases, with 1 base remaining between them. Germline V CDR1 and CDR2: SGHTS, YDEGEE. This CDR3 reads CASSLVNSPLHF. CDR3 DNA sequence: TGTGCCAGCAGCTTGGTTAATTCACCCCTCCACTTT.

V is TRBV19 and J is TRBJ1-2, with unresolved D. Trimming took off 5 bases at V and 8 bases at J, with 15 bases between the two ends. Germline loops: CDR1 LNHDA, CDR2 SQIVND (reference sequence). CDR3 length equals 13 residues. The CDR3: CASSAVPLLGYTF. DNA of the CDR3: TGTGCCAGTAGTGCCGTCCCCCTCCTAGGCTACACCTTC.

The gene calls are TRBV21-1 and TRBJ1-1; TRBD1 was called by the table and not checked on the DNA. TRBV21-1 is a pseudogene locus. The CDR3 length is 15 residues. Here the CDR3 reads CATRRAGDMNTEAFF. In DNA, the CDR3 is TGTGCCACCCGGCGGGCAGGGGACATGAACACTGAAGCTTTCTTT.

The rearrangement joins TRBV5-1 to TRBJ2-7; D is ambiguous. Germline V gives CDR1 SGHRS, CDR2 YFSETQ. V lost 1 base, J lost 0 bases, and 11 bases lay in between. The CDR3 is made up of 15 amino acids. The CDR3 spells CASSLRASSSYEQYF. CDR3 in DNA: TGCGCCAGCAGCTTGCGAGCCTCGAGCTCCTACGAGCAGTACTTC.

The chain combines TRBV7-9 with TRBJ2-1; 11 bases align to TRBD2. CDR1 is SEHNR and CDR2 is FQNEAQ in the germline V gene (reference sequence). The CDR3 length is 15 residues. V lost 4 bases, J lost 8 bases, and 7 bases stayed unmatched. The CDR3 DNA follows: TGTGCCAGCAGCTCTAGCGGGAGGTTTGTTGATGAGCAGTTCTTC. It codes for CASSSSGRFVDEQFF.

The CDR3 here is CASSHAAGAKNSYEQYF. CDR3 bases: TGCGCCAGCAGCCACGCCGCTGGGGCCAAAAACTCCTACGAGCAGTACTTC. The rearrangement uses TRBV5-1 and TRBJ2-7, with D maybe TRBD1 (5 bases). The germline V gene encodes CDR1 SGHRS and CDR2 YFSETQ. Trimming took off 4 bases at V and 0 bases at J, with 20 bases between the two ends. The CDR3 has 17 residues.

There are a few counts of this clone. The V call is TRBV5-1, the J call TRBJ2-7, with a weak D call TRBD2 (6 bases). This CDR3 comprises 14 residues. Germline lookup yields CDR1 SGHRS and CDR2 YFSETQ. V dropped 2 bases and J dropped 0 bases, with 9 bases sitting between them. Written as DNA, the CDR3 is TGCGCCAGCAGCTTAGAGCGGGCCTCCTACGAGCAGTACTTC. It encodes CASSLERASYEQYF.

The rearrangement joins TRBV7-9 to TRBJ1-6, with D possibly being TRBD1 (5 bases). The V gene lost 1 base and the J gene lost 6 bases, with 13 bases spanning the gap. This CDR3 spans 16 amino acids. Per germline, CDR1 SEHNR and CDR2 FQNEAQ (reference sequence). The CDR3 DNA follows: TGTGCCAGCAGCTTAGTTATGGGGCTAGGTAATTCACCCCTCCACTTT. This gives the protein CASSLVMGLGNSPLHF.

V usage is TRBV27 and J usage is TRBJ2-7, with 9 bases identical to TRBD1. V trimming: 8 bases; J trimming: 4 bases; junction bases outside the gene matches: 9. Germline CDR1 reads MNHEY; CDR2 reads SMNVEV (reference sequence). CDR3 length equals 14 residues. CDR3 residues: CASATGTGSYEQYF. DNA of the CDR3: TGTGCCAGCGCGACCGGGACAGGGTCGTACGAGCAGTACTTC.

The chain uses TRBV9 and TRBJ2-4; 7 bases agree with TRBD1. V shed 3 bases, J shed 2 bases, and the junction held 11 bases outside the gene matches. The V gene's germline CDR1 is SGDLS and CDR2 YYNGEE. This CDR3 is built from 17 residues. The CDR3: CASSANPGGTTKNIQYF. The CDR3 DNA follows: TGTGCCAGCAGCGCCAACCCAGGGGGAACGACCAAAAACATTCAGTACTTC.

The chain is built from TRBV28 and TRBJ1-1; a weak D match, TRBD1 (5 bases). The CDR3 covers 15 residues. The germline V and J ends were trimmed by 3 bases and 4 bases, with 15 bases remaining between them. The germline V gene encodes CDR1 MDHEN and CDR2 SYDVKM. CDR3 nucleotide sequence: TGTGCCAGCAGTTTCCCCAGGGAGGGTATCACTGAAGCTTTCTTT. Residues: CASSFPREGITEAFF.

The chain couples TRBV14 to TRBJ2-7; TRBD2 aligns across 10 bases. CDR1 and CDR2 (germline): SGHDN, FVKESK. After removal of 4 bases from V and 3 bases from J, the junction contained 9 bases not matched to a gene. CDR3 length: 16 amino acids. The CDR3 here is CASSRGLAGVHYEQYF. For the CDR3, the DNA is TGTGCCAGCAGCCGCGGGCTAGCGGGAGTTCACTACGAGCAGTACTTC.

V usage is TRBV7-3 and J usage is TRBJ1-6; TRBD1 might be the D (5 bases). V dropped 4 bases and J dropped 6 bases, with 10 bases sitting between them. CDR1 is SGHTA, CDR2 FQGTGA, per germline. This CDR3 region has 14 residues. The CDR3, as DNA: TGTGCCAGCAGCTCGGGACTTCCTAATTCACCCCTCCACTTT. This encodes CASSSGLPNSPLHF.

CDR3 bases: TGCGCCAGCAGCTTGGTGGGGGGCTCCTACGAGCAGTACTTC. Amino acid sequence: CASSLVGGSYEQYF. The rearrangement joins TRBV5-1 to TRBJ2-7, with D possibly being TRBD2 (6 bases). CDR1 SGHRS and CDR2 YFSETQ come from the germline V gene. The CDR3 has 14 amino acids. With 0 bases removed from V and 0 bases from J, the gap between germline ends came to 7 bases.

J is TRBJ1-2 and V is TRBV5-5; 7 bases fit TRBD1. The ends lost 3 bases at V and 3 bases at J; junction bases unmatched: 5. CDR1 is SGHKS, CDR2 YYEKEE, per germline (reference sequence). There are 14 residues in the CDR3. This CDR3 reads CASSWGQMYYGYTF. The CDR3 DNA reads as TGTGCCAGCAGCTGGGGACAGATGTACTATGGCTACACCTTC. Full variable domain (rest looked up from reference TRBV5-5 and TRBJ1-2): DAGVTQSPTHLIKTRGQQVTLRCSPISGHKSVSWYQQVLGQGPQFIFQYYEKEERGRGNFPDRFSARQFPNYSSELNVNALLLGDSALYLCASSWGQMYYGYTFGSGTRLTVV.

The chain combines TRBV7-3 with TRBJ1-6, with 9 bases lining up with TRBD1. Unmatched junction bases numbered 3, after V lost 3 bases and J lost 9 bases. Looked up from germline, CDR1 is SGHTA and CDR2 is FQGTGA. This CDR3 is built from 14 residues. CDR3 in DNA: TGTGCCAGCAGCTTTACGGACAGGGGTTCACCCCTCCACTTT. It encodes CASSFTDRGSPLHF.

The DNA for the CDR3 is TGTGCCAGCAGCTTGGCGGGGACAGGAGCCTATGGCTACACCTTC. It yields the protein CASSLAGTGAYGYTF. The chain is built from TRBV5-8 and TRBJ1-2, with 8 positions matching TRBD1. The CDR3 is 15 residues long. Unmatched junction bases numbered 5, after V lost 0 bases and J lost 4 bases. CDR1 and CDR2 from the germline V gene are SGHTS and YDEGEE.